The 28 T cell receptor beta chains below come from one sample, sequenced in a study of blood T cell repertoires in COVID-19. TCRdb's table, derived via immunoSEQ multiplex PCR, lists solely in-frame clones and lacks some. The sample yields around 14,000 clones, 80% to 95% seen once. The source material was peripheral blood. The receptors stem from a human donor in a cohort sampled during active COVID-19.

This clone was found once. The chain employs TRBV6-5 and TRBJ2-3, with 7 bases aligning to TRBD1. CDR1 and CDR2 from the germline V gene are MNHEY and SVGAGI. The CDR3 contains 15 residues. V was pared by 6 bases and J by 2 bases, with 8 bases of the junction left unmatched. CDR3 sequence reads: CASRVQGLHTDTQYF. The CDR3 DNA is TGTGCCAGCAGGGTACAGGGGTTGCACACAGATACGCAGTATTTT.

This clone was observed a single time. This rearrangement joins TRBV28 to TRBJ1-1; no clear D gene. V lost 3 bases and J 6 bases, leaving 14 bases between the germline ends. The CDR3 consists of 14 residues. Per the germline V gene, CDR1 is MDHEN and CDR2 is SYDVKM. The CDR3: CASSLDWTGPEAFF. In nucleotides, the CDR3 is TGTGCCAGCAGTTTGGACTGGACCGGGCCTGAAGCTTTCTTT.

The chain links TRBV27 to TRBJ2-7; a possible D gene is TRBD1 (5 bases). The length of the CDR3 is 13 residues. Between the trimmed V and J ends, which lost 3 bases and 3 bases, there was a span of 9 bases. Germline values: CDR1 MNHEY, CDR2 SMNVEV (reference sequence). CDR3 residues: CASSLGHLYEQYF. In nucleotides, the CDR3 is TGTGCCAGCAGTTTGGGGCATCTCTACGAGCAGTACTTC.

This chain links TRBV5-4 with TRBJ2-1; the match to TRBD2 covers 16 bases. The J segment lost 2 bases and the V segment lost 3 bases, leaving 2 bases of the junction unmatched. The germline gives CDR1 SGHNT, CDR2 YYREEE (reference sequence). The CDR3 is 17 amino acids. CDR3 nucleotide sequence: TGTGCCAGCAGCTCAGGGACTAGCGGGAGGGCCTACAATGAGCAGTTCTTC. It codes for CASSSGTSGRAYNEQFF.

The gene calls are TRBV14 and TRBJ1-2; D is possibly TRBD1 (6 bases). The V end was cut by 0 bases, the J end by 0 bases, with 14 bases between. The CDR3 length is 17 residues. Per the germline V gene, CDR1 is SGHDN and CDR2 is FVKESK. DNA of the CDR3: TGTGCCAGCAGCCAAGATTGGCAGGGGCGATCTAACTATGGCTACACCTTC. Protein: CASSQDWQGRSNYGYTF. The full variable domain, in which reference TRBV14 and TRBJ1-2 provide the parts outside the CDR3, is EAGVTQFPSHSVIEKGQTVTLRCDPISGHDNLYWYRRVMGKEIKFLLHFVKESKQDESGMPNNRFLAERTGGTYSTLKVQPAELEDSGVYFCASSQDWQGRSNYGYTFGSGTRLTVV.

The rearrangement links TRBV6-5 to TRBJ2-7; D is uncertain. CDR1 and CDR2 (germline): MNHEY, SVGAGI. Deletions cut 2 bases from V and 2 bases from J, with 7 bases between. The CDR3 runs 13 residues. The CDR3 here is CASSYERTYEQYF. DNA for the CDR3: TGTGCCAGCAGTTACGAGCGTACCTACGAGCAGTACTTC.

There are a few counts of this clone. V is TRBV5-4 and J is TRBJ1-2, with D possibly TRBD1 on 6 matching bases. The germline gives CDR1 SGHNT, CDR2 YYREEE (reference sequence). The CDR3 length is 15 residues. The V and J ends lost 3 bases and 2 bases respectively, with 14 bases between them. CDR3 coding DNA: TGTGCCAGCAGCTCTCCCAGGGGCGCAAACTATGGCTACACCTTC. It is translated as CASSSPRGANYGYTF. The whole variable domain, remainder taken from reference TRBV5-4 and TRBJ1-2, is ETGVTQSPTHLIKTRGQQVTLRCSSQSGHNTVSWYQQALGQGPQFIFQYYREEENGRGNFPPRFSGLQFPNYSSELNVNALELDDSALYLCASSSPRGANYGYTFGSGTRLTVV.

The rearrangement joins TRBV29-1 to TRBJ2-1; D is perhaps TRBD1 (7 bases). V was trimmed by 3 bases and J by 12 bases, leaving 18 bases between them. Germline CDR1 SQVTM, CDR2 ANQGSEA. The CDR3 runs to 13 residues. The CDR3 sequence: CSVEDRNQGGQFF. The CDR3 bases are TGCAGCGTTGAGGACAGAAACCAGGGGGGGCAGTTCTTC.

The V gene is TRBV9, the J gene TRBJ2-2, with D unresolved. Trimming left V 0 bases short and J 6 bases short, with 6 bases between. This CDR3 has 13 amino acids. CDR1 SGDLS and CDR2 YYNGEE come from the germline V gene. Here the CDR3 reads CASSVGSPGELFF. Written as DNA, the CDR3 is TGTGCCAGCAGCGTAGGTAGCCCCGGGGAGCTGTTTTTT.

The chain recombines TRBV19 with TRBJ2-4, with D perhaps matching TRBD2 (7 bases). V lost 3 bases and J 2 bases, leaving 20 bases between the germline ends. Germline V gene lookup returns CDR1 LNHDA and CDR2 SQIVND (reference sequence). The CDR3 totals 18 residues. This CDR3 is CASSIGGARGASKNIQYF. The DNA of the CDR3 is TGTGCCAGTAGTATTGGGGGGGCCCGGGGGGCGTCCAAAAACATTCAGTACTTC.

In its sample, this clone was seen a few times. The V call is TRBV11-2, the J call TRBJ2-7; TRBD1 is a possible D gene (5 bases). The CDR3 length is 12 residues. V was trimmed by 6 bases and J by 3 bases, leaving 9 bases between them. Germline V gene sequence: CDR1 SGHAT, CDR2 FQNNGV. The CDR3 is CASRPTGYEQYF. The CDR3 nucleotides read TGTGCCAGCAGGCCAACAGGCTACGAGCAGTACTTC.

This clone occurred once. J is TRBJ2-7 and V is TRBV4-2; tentatively, D is TRBD2 (5 bases). Germline CDR1 is LGHNA and CDR2 is YNFKEQ. V lost 3 bases, J lost 5 bases, and 5 bases lay in between. The CDR3 has 11 residues. CDR3 DNA sequence: TGTGCCAGCAGCCACGGGAACGAGCAGTACTTC. It yields the protein CASSHGNEQYF.

This chain joins TRBV7-9 and TRBJ1-2, with TRBD1 identical over 7 bases. The CDR3 spans 13 residues. CDR1 is SEHNR, CDR2 FQNEAQ, per germline (reference sequence). V was pared by 8 bases and J by 2 bases, with 5 bases of the junction left unmatched. The DNA of the CDR3 is TGTGCCAGCTCGGAGACAGGGAACTATGGCTACACCTTC. Amino acids: CASSETGNYGYTF.

The chain links TRBV12-2 to TRBJ2-3; the table's D call, TRBD2, was not checked against the DNA. TRBV12-2 is annotated as a pseudogene. The CDR3 covers 17 residues. CDR3 sequence reads: CASRLARLAGGSDTQYF. The CDR3 nucleotides are TGTGCAAGTCGCTTAGCCCGACTAGCGGGAGGTAGCGATACGCAGTATTTT.

The V call is TRBV30, the J call TRBJ1-1; unclear D gene. CDR3 length: 12 residues. In germline, CDR1 is GTSNPN, CDR2 SVGIG (reference sequence). Deletions cut 1 base from V and 5 bases from J, with 8 bases between. The CDR3 here is CAWSGAVTEAFF. In nucleotides, the CDR3 is TGTGCCTGGAGTGGGGCAGTGACTGAAGCTTTCTTT.

The chain uses TRBV28 and TRBJ2-7, with D tentatively TRBD2 (5 bases). The CDR3 extends over 15 amino acids. Trimming pared 6 bases from V and 0 bases from J, leaving 15 bases between. The germline CDR1 and CDR2 sequences are MDHEN and SYDVKM. CDR3 bases: TGTGCCAGCAGCTATTTGGCGGGCAGCTCCTACGAGCAGTACTTC. Translating it yields CASSYLAGSSYEQYF.

The V gene is TRBV3-1 (or the pseudogene TRBV3-2), the J gene TRBJ1-2; perhaps TRBD1 as D (6 bases). Trimming took 3 bases from V and 7 from J, leaving 12 bases between them. The CDR3 spans 13 residues. The germline CDR1 and CDR2 sequences are LGHDT and YNNKEL (reference sequence). This chain's CDR3 is CASSQGAALGYTF. The CDR3 region has the DNA TGTGCCAGCAGCCAGGGGGCAGCTCTTGGCTACACCTTC.

This clone was counted a single time. The chain carries TRBV4-2 and TRBJ2-7, with 9 bases identical to TRBD1. The CDR3 totals 14 residues. Germline loops: CDR1 LGHNA, CDR2 YNFKEQ. V trimming: 4 bases; J trimming: 5 bases; junction bases outside the gene matches: 6. The CDR3 protein is CASSLGGQGDEQYF. The CDR3 nucleotides are TGTGCCAGCAGCCTTGGGGGACAGGGTGACGAGCAGTACTTC.

The chain recombines TRBV5-4 with TRBJ2-1; TRBD2 matches at 7 bases. The CDR3 covers 14 residues. The V gene's germline CDR1 is SGHNT and CDR2 YYREEE (reference sequence). J lost 6 bases, V lost 1 base, and 4 bases had no gene match. The CDR3 DNA reads as TGTGCCAGCAGCTTGCGACTAGCAGGCAATGAGCAGTTCTTC. This sequence encodes CASSLRLAGNEQFF. The full variable domain, with the rest looked up from reference TRBV5-4 and TRBJ2-1, is ETGVTQSPTHLIKTRGQQVTLRCSSQSGHNTVSWYQQALGQGPQFIFQYYREEENGRGNFPPRFSGLQFPNYSSELNVNALELDDSALYLCASSLRLAGNEQFFGPGTRLTVL.

This sequence joins TRBV18 and TRBJ2-1; 9 bases match TRBD1. V lost 0 bases to trimming and J lost 3 bases; unmatched junction nucleotides: 3. The CDR3 is 16 residues long. In germline, CDR1 is KGHSH, CDR2 LQKENI. CDR3 in amino acids: CASSPPQDRGYNEQFF. As DNA, the CDR3 is TGTGCCAGCTCACCACCGCAGGACAGGGGCTACAATGAGCAGTTCTTC. Using reference TRBV18 and TRBJ2-1 for the parts outside the CDR3, the full variable domain is NAGVMQNPRHLVRRRGQEARLRCSPMKGHSHVYWYRQLPEEGLKFMVYLQKENIIDESGMPKERFSAEFPKEGPSILRIQQVVRGDSAAYFCASSPPQDRGYNEQFFGPGTRLTVL.

The chain is built from TRBV29-1 and TRBJ1-1; 10 nucleotides align to TRBD1. There are 15 residues in the CDR3. CDR1 and CDR2 from the germline V gene are SQVTM and ANQGSEA. Losses at the gene ends were 4 bases for V and 2 bases for J; bases not matched to a gene: 7. The CDR3 DNA sequence: TGCAGCGTTGGATGGGACAGGGGCTCAAACACTGAAGCTTTCTTT. Protein: CSVGWDRGSNTEAFF. Together with reference TRBV29-1 and TRBJ1-1, the CDR3 gives the full variable domain: SAVISQKPSRDICQRGTSLTIQCQVDSQVTMMFWYRQQPGQSLTLIATANQGSEATYESGFVIDKFPISRPNLTFSTLTVSNMSPEDSSIYLCSVGWDRGSNTEAFFGQGTRLTVV.

The V gene is TRBV4-3, the J gene TRBJ2-2, with D unclear. This CDR3 region has 16 residues. V was cut by 0 bases and J by 2 bases, with 10 bases left in between. Germline CDR1 reads LGHNA; CDR2 reads YSLEER. CDR3 in amino acids: CASSQDSLTNTGELFF. The CDR3 region has the DNA TGCGCCAGCAGCCAAGATTCCCTAACTAACACCGGGGAGCTGTTTTTT.

This clone appeared a few times. This rearrangement joins TRBV2 to TRBJ2-1; 9 nucleotides align to TRBD2. Germline trimming cut 4 bases from V and 12 bases from J; bases unmatched to any gene: 16. From germline, CDR1 is SNHLY and CDR2 FYNNEI. This CDR3 is 16 amino acids long. The CDR3 loop is CASSARPPGLAMWQFF. The CDR3, as DNA: TGTGCCAGCAGTGCCCGACCTCCGGGACTAGCTATGTGGCAGTTCTTC.

The chain has TRBV5-1 and TRBJ2-7; 10 bases are shared with TRBD2. From germline, CDR1 is SGHRS and CDR2 YFSETQ. The CDR3 loop spans 16 amino acids. The trim removed 4 bases at V and 4 bases at J, leaving 11 bases unmatched. CDR3 protein: CASSPPPSGGMYEQYF. The CDR3 region has the DNA TGCGCCAGCAGCCCACCTCCTAGCGGGGGTATGTACGAGCAGTACTTC.

The V and J genes are TRBV15 and TRBJ2-5; 8 bases fit TRBD2. Trimming at V came to 5 bases and at J to 3 bases, leaving 8 bases not matched to a gene. CDR3 length equals 15 residues. Germline V gene sequence: CDR1 LNHNV, CDR2 YYDKDF (reference sequence). CDR3 DNA: TGTGCCACCAGCGATGGACTCGGGGGGGAAGAGACCCAGTACTTC. Its translation is CATSDGLGGEETQYF.

CDR3 loop: CASSQVEGRPSTDTQYF. In nucleotides, the CDR3 is TGCGCCAGCAGCCAAGTTGAAGGGAGGCCTAGCACAGATACGCAGTATTTT. This chain uses TRBV4-1 with TRBJ2-3; D perhaps matches TRBD2 (6 bases). This CDR3 contains 17 residues. V dropped 1 base and J dropped 0 bases, with 14 bases sitting between them. Germline V gene sequence: CDR1 MGHRA, CDR2 YSYEKL.

V and J are TRBV11-3 and TRBJ2-1; 9 positions agree with TRBD2. The V gene's germline CDR1 is SGHNT and CDR2 YENEEA. V lost 5 bases and J lost 4; bases outside the gene matches: 12. The CDR3 runs to 17 residues. The CDR3 bases are TGTGCCAGCAGCCCTGGTAGGGAGCGGGAGGATTACAATGAGCAGTTCTTC. Translation gives CASSPGREREDYNEQFF.

This clone was recorded a few times. The rearrangement uses TRBV7-2 and TRBJ2-2; TRBD2 agrees at 11 bases. The J segment lost 7 bases and the V segment lost 5 bases, leaving 9 bases of the junction unmatched. The CDR3 extends over 16 amino acids. Germline V gene data show CDR1 as SGHTA and CDR2 as FQGNSA. CDR3 DNA: TGTGCCAGCAGCCACGGGACTAGCGGTGATGGCGGGGAGCTGTTTTTT. Translation gives CASSHGTSGDGGELFF.